The present TCR beta chain was sequenced within a study of regulatory T cells in long-lasting Graves disease. For TCR beta, libraries came from iRepertoire HTBI primers and Arm-PCR of CDR3 regions. MiXCR, run by TCRdb on the multiplex PCR reads, gives a single entry per CDR3 protein. This table holds about 620,000 distinct CDR3 sequences, around 15% found once. CDR3 length: 12 residues. The V gene's germline CDR1 is ENHRY and CDR2 SYGVKD. With 8 bases removed from V and 6 bases from J, the gap between germline ends came to 14 bases. This clonotype was observed many times. Time point of the sample: newly diagnosed GD, antithyroid drugs for less than 3 months. TCR sequences were obtained from RNA taken from PBMCs. These same records also appear under a second study, on T cells in Graves' hyperthyroidism and ophthalmopathy. Per that paper: Uncontrolled infection, other autoimmune disease, pregnancy and lactation each barred patients from inclusion.

The sample was peripheral blood mononuclear cells (PBMCs), taken at new diagnosis, from a patient treated with antithyroid drugs. This receptor was identified in a young woman with Graves disease. The chain links TRBV10-3 to TRBJ2-7; perhaps TRBD1 as D (6 bases). The CDR3: CAIATVGAEQYF. The CDR3 DNA reads TGTGCCATCGCGACCGTGGGGGCCGAGCAGTACTTC.